Given below is one T cell receptor (beta chain) in context. The data were obtained in a study of blood T cell repertoires in COVID-19. Study details: There were acute and convalescent COVID-19 samples, and they came from the United States, Italy and Spain.

Sequencing was performed with immunoSEQ multiplex PCR; in TCRdb, only in-frame clones are kept and a portion is missing. The table has about 200,000 clones, about four fifths seen once. CDR1 and CDR2 from the germline V gene are SGHRS and YFSETQ. CDR3 length: 13 residues. Trimming left V 4 bases short and J 3 bases short, with 11 bases between. The rearrangement joins TRBV5-1 to TRBJ2-7, with D possibly TRBD1 on 6 matching bases. The TCR comes from a woman aged 45-60 years with active or convalescent COVID-19. The sample was peripheral blood. The CDR3 sequence: CASSPGHNYEQYF. The DNA of the CDR3 is TGCGCCAGCAGCCCGGGACACAACTACGAGCAGTACTTC.